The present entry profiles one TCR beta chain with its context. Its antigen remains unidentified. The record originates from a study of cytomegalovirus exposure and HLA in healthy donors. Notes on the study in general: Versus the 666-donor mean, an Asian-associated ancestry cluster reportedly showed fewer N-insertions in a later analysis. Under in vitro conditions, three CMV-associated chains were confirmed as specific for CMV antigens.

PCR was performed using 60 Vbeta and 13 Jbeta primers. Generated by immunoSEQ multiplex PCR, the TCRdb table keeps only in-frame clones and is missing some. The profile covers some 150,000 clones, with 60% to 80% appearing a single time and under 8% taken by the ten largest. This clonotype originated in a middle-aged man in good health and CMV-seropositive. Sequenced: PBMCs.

CDR3 nucleotide sequence: TGTGCCAGCAGTGCCGGGACTAGCGGGCCGTACAATGAGCAGTTCTTC. Protein: CASSAGTSGPYNEQFF. This sequence joins TRBV27 and TRBJ2-1; 12 positions match TRBD2. V was clipped by 5 bases and J by 4 bases; unmatched bases: 6. CDR1 is MNHEY, CDR2 SMNVEV, per germline (reference sequence). The CDR3 is 16 residues long.